The present T cell receptor (beta chain) was sequenced within a study of shared clonotypes between healthy human individuals. Overall study results and limits: Memory subsets had estimated richness that was generally smaller than that of naive subsets.

About this clone: The antigen remains unidentified.

Sequencing was performed with immunoSEQ multiplex PCR; in TCRdb, only in-frame clones are kept and a portion is missing. Here the sample spans 2 million to 2.5 million clones, approximately 93% being singletons. Germline V CDR1 and CDR2: SGHTA, FQGTGA. The V end lost 2 bases, the J end lost 2 bases, and 10 bases lay between the germline ends. CDR3 size: 15 residues. Source material: naive CD4+ T cells from PBMCs. Subset defined: CD45RA+ positively selected. The TCR was taken from a man younger than 35 in good health. Some clones in this sample may be carry-over from other donors' samples. The rearrangement joins TRBV7-3 to TRBJ1-3; D is perhaps TRBD1 (6 bases). The CDR3 loop reads CASSLEGGAGNTIYF. Written as DNA, the CDR3 is TGTGCCAGCAGCTTAGAGGGGGGAGCTGGAAACACCATATATTTT.